This T cell receptor (beta chain) was recovered during a study of OX40 agonist ivuxolimab in advanced cancers. Study as a whole: Having had anti-PD-1, anti-PD-L1 or anti-CTLA-4 therapy before was allowed, and approximately 40% had some. Three partial responders included one hepatocellular carcinoma patient and two cutaneous melanoma patients.

V lost 5 bases, J lost 0 bases, and 10 bases lay in between. The germline V gene has CDR1 MNHEY and CDR2 SMNVEV (reference sequence). This CDR3 is 15 amino acids long. This clone was counted a single time. The target antigen is unknown. Study-wide findings and caveats: There was clonal expansion of CD4+ and CD8+ blood T cells by week 6 at 0.1 to 3.0 mg/kg.

The repertoire was sequenced with immunoSEQ multiplex PCR; TCRdb's copy has only in-frame clones and lacks some. This repertoire shows about 23,000 clones, approximately 80% found once; its top ten account for about 15%. Prior autoimmune disease or systemic immunosuppression barred patients. The clonotype comes from an adult with an advanced solid tumor such as melanoma, head and neck, liver or kidney cancer. The chain employs TRBV27 and TRBJ1-4; tentative D call: TRBD1 (5 bases). The sample here was CD4+ or CD8+ T cells sorted from blood, taken in a trial of the OX40 agonist ivuxolimab. CDR3 in amino acids: CASSETAPTNEKLFF. The CDR3 DNA reads TGTGCCAGCAGTGAGACAGCTCCAACTAATGAAAAACTGTTTTTT.